Each of the 3 T cell receptor beta chains below was sequenced from the same sample in a study of control samples from healthy donors and cancer patients. The method was immunoSEQ multiplex PCR; TCRdb's version includes in-frame clones alone and lacks a portion of them. Here the sample spans 150,000 to 200,000 clones, 90% to 95% being singletons. Sequencing was performed on blood. The receptors shown here come from a man aged 25 to 45 in good health.

This chain connects TRBV2 to TRBJ2-5; D not resolved. The V end lost 7 bases, the J end lost 4 bases, and 13 bases lay between the germline ends. CDR1 is SNHLY, CDR2 FYNNEI, per germline. The CDR3 extends over 13 amino acids. The CDR3 coding sequence is TGTGCCAGCAAACCGGACCAGTCAGAGACCCAGTACTTC. It encodes CASKPDQSETQYF.

This clone was seen a few times. The genes are TRBV6-4 and TRBJ2-3; TRBD2 matches at 9 bases. The CDR3 is made up of 17 amino acids. V was clipped by 0 bases and J by 1 base; unmatched bases: 5. Germline V gives CDR1 MRHNA, CDR2 SNTAGT. Here the CDR3 DNA reads TGTGCCAGCAGTGACTCGGCGGGGGGGCAAGGCACAGATACGCAGTATTTT. This gives the protein CASSDSAGGQGTDTQYF.

The count of this clone is one. This chain links TRBV29-1 with TRBJ2-1; weak D call: TRBD1 (5 bases). Germline CDR1 is SQVTM and CDR2 is ANQGSEA. This CDR3 spans 16 amino acids. Deletions cut 6 bases from V and 2 bases from J, with 20 bases between. The CDR3 DNA reads TGCAGCGTCTCAAAAGACAGCCTGCTTGCCTACAATGAGCAGTTCTTC. Its translation: CSVSKDSLLAYNEQFF.